This TCR beta chain was identified in a study of post-analysis software for immune sequencing data. Study details: Recorded subtypes: relapsing-remitting, secondary progressive, progressive-relapsing; some patients unannotated.

The authors incorporated unique molecular identifiers into the TCR beta cDNA libraries. Using its own MiXCR run on the PCR reads, TCRdb lists one record per CDR3 protein. The table includes under 650,000 distinct CDR3 sequences, roughly two fifths detected once. This clonotype was found a few times. The target antigen is unknown. Study findings and constraints: In patients, about five TRBV segments were more frequent than in controls, with TRBV5-6, TRBV5-1 and TRBV20-1 among them. Among multiple sclerosis patients, normalized Chao1 diversity was significantly below that of controls.

The V gene's germline CDR1 is MDHEN and CDR2 SYDVKM. CDR3 length equals 14 residues. V trimming: 2 bases; J trimming: 7 bases; junction bases outside the gene matches: 5. Sequencing was performed on blood. The chain recombines TRBV28 with TRBJ1-5; 7 nucleotides align to TRBD1. The TCR comes from a girl between 10 and 17 years old with multiple sclerosis. The CDR3 bases are TGTGCCAGCAGTTTACCGGCAGGGGGACAGCCCCAGCATTTT. Its protein product is CASSLPAGGQPQHF.